The T cell receptor beta chain under discussion was sequenced for a study of vaccination effects on CD4 cells after COVID-19. When less than 12 days of culture had elapsed, CD4+ T cells were isolated. Sequenced by immunoSEQ multiplex PCR; TCRdb stores in-frame clones only, minus some. The repertoire includes roughly 29,000 clones, 60% to 80% of them detected once, and approximately 9.9% sits in the top ten. Of note for this clone: Its target is unknown.

The junction had 9 bases not matched to a gene; V was cut back by 3 bases and J by 1 base. Germline assignment: CDR1 LGHDT and CDR2 YNNKEL (reference sequence). The CDR3 length is 18 residues. This specimen consisted of CD4+ T cells from PBMCs cultured without peptide, obtained before COVID-19 vaccination. The clonotype originates from a human donor who received a COVID-19 vaccine. The chain carries TRBV3-1 (or the pseudogene TRBV3-2) and TRBJ2-7; 13 bases align to TRBD2. The CDR3: CASSHKSPGLAGSYEQYF. The CDR3, as DNA: TGTGCCAGCAGCCATAAGAGTCCGGGACTAGCGGGGTCCTACGAGCAGTACTTC.